The clone carrying this TCR beta chain showed up just once. CDR1 GTSNPN and CDR2 SVGIG come from the germline V gene (reference sequence). V was pared by 3 bases and J by 2 bases, with 14 bases between. The CDR3 is made up of 15 amino acids. This sample is drawn from a study of blood T cell repertoires in COVID-19. Clones were sequenced by immunoSEQ multiplex PCR, and TCRdb holds only the in-frame ones, with some missing. This table holds 110,000 to 150,000 clones, 75% to 85% found once. The chain employs TRBV30 and TRBJ2-1, with a weak D call TRBD2 (5 bases). The sequenced sample consisted of peripheral blood. The sequence was collected from a man in his sixties with active or convalescent COVID-19. The CDR3 is CAWRFTRSPYNEQFF. DNA of the CDR3: TGTGCCTGGAGGTTCACTAGGTCCCCCTACAATGAGCAGTTCTTC.